This TCR beta chain stems from a study of identical twins. It was template switching that added a universal primer site, and there were unique molecular identifiers on the cDNA. TCRdb reprocessed the 5' RACE reads with MiXCR, giving one entry per CDR3 protein. Among 200,000 to 300,000 distinct CDR3 sequences listed, 9.5% to 15% were seen once. Donors uniformly comprised healthy Caucasians. This clonotype has just a few counts. Antigen specificity is unknown. General study results and limits: Abundant beta clonotypes from cord blood bore fewer insertions; memory repertoires lacked this pattern.

These data were likewise used in another study, on yellow fever vaccine responses in identical twins. That study adds: Twins' T cell vaccine responses reportedly looked partly convergent, partly personalized.

This clonotype originated in a woman younger than 35 in good health. What was sequenced was memory (CD45RO+) T cells sorted from blood.

DNA of the CDR3: TGTGCCAGCAGCCTCAATAGCGGGGACTACAATGAGCAGTTCTTC. It codes for CASSLNSGDYNEQFF. J is TRBJ2-1 and V is TRBV7-6; 8 bases line up with TRBD2. CDR1 is SGHVS and CDR2 is FNYEAQ in the germline V gene. The V segment lost 5 bases and the J segment 3 bases; nucleotides outside the gene matches: 6. The CDR3 covers 15 residues.